This entry describes one T cell receptor beta chain. This sample is part of a study of blood T cell repertoires in COVID-19. Study-level information: Donors in the United States, Italy and Spain gave samples during acute or convalescent COVID-19. PBMCs, B-cell-depleted T cells, or T cells were the source of the cDNA or gDNA that made up the material.

Original handling: It was from reference gene primer amplification that nucleated cell counts were estimated. Repertoires were generated with immunoSEQ multiplex PCR, while TCRdb's copy carries only in-frame clones and drops some. V, J and clone size are taken as reported in that table, and D and trimming were inferred from the DNA itself. The sample lists under 150,000 clones, more than 70% occurring once. This CDR3 is 14 amino acids long. Losses at the gene ends were 6 bases for V and 3 bases for J; bases not matched to a gene: 6. Germline CDR1 KGHSH, CDR2 LQKENI. The source of this sequence is a human donor in a cohort sampled during active COVID-19. J is TRBJ1-1 and V is TRBV18; 8 bases are a match to TRBD1. Sequencing used peripheral blood. Written as DNA, the CDR3 is TGTGCCAGCTCTCCTCAGGGGGCTGACACTGAAGCTTTCTTT. Its translation is CASSPQGADTEAFF. The complete variable domain, with remaining parts taken from reference TRBV18 and TRBJ1-1, reads NAGVMQNPRHLVRRRGQEARLRCSPMKGHSHVYWYRQLPEEGLKFMVYLQKENIIDESGMPKERFSAEFPKEGPSILRIQQVVRGDSAAYFCASSPQGADTEAFFGQGTRLTVV.